The rows below give T cell receptor beta chains drawn from one sample of a study of blood T cell repertoires in COVID-19. TCRdb keeps only in-frame clones here, not all; method: immunoSEQ multiplex PCR. This sample has approximately 52,000 clones; roughly 87% occur once, and the top ten carry approximately 15%. The specimen sequenced was peripheral blood. The receptors stem from a human donor with active COVID-19. The donor label of this sample is uncertain. Each CDR3 is given with its conserved first and last residue. The D gene is left open where the match is weak. Clone size is not always given. Where it is, it says once, few, many or a class for expanded clones.

size: .; V: TRBV7-2; D: .; J: TRBJ1-4; DNA: TGTGCCAGCAGCTTAGGGTCTCGGGGGACTCATGAAAAACTGTTTTTT; CDR3: CASSLGSRGTHEKLFF
size: .; V: TRBV11-2; D: .; J: TRBJ1-6; DNA: TGTGCCAGCAGCTTTCCAAATTCACCCCTCCACTTT; CDR3: CASSFPNSPLHF
size: .; V: TRBV6-6; D: .; J: TRBJ1-5; DNA: TGTGCCAGCAGTTATCTCAATCAGCCCCAGCATTTT; CDR3: CASSYLNQPQHF
size: .; V: TRBV25-1; D: .; J: TRBJ2-3; DNA: TGTGCCAGCAGTGAATATAGGGGGACAGATACGCAGTATTTT; CDR3: CASSEYRGTDTQYF
size: once; V: TRBV6-2/TRBV6-3; D: TRBD2; J: TRBJ2-3; DNA: TGTGCCAGCAGTTCTTCAAGTCGCGGGGGGGCCATTAATACGCAGTATTTT; CDR3: CASSSSSRGGAINTQYF
size: .; V: TRBV7-3; D: TRBD2; J: TRBJ2-1; DNA: TGTGCCAGCAGCTCCCCTGATGGGCTAGCGGGGGGGCCGAGCTCCTACAATGAGCAGTTCTTC; CDR3: CASSSPDGLAGGPSSYNEQFF
size: .; V: TRBV18; D: .; J: TRBJ1-3; DNA: TGTGCCAGCTCACCACCGGGGGCCCCCTCTGGAAACACCATATATTTT; CDR3: CASSPPGAPSGNTIYF
size: .; V: TRBV6-6; D: .; J: TRBJ2-3; DNA: TGTGCCAGCAGCCTACGGGGCACAGATACGCAGTATTTT; CDR3: CASSLRGTDTQYF
size: .; V: TRBV10-3; D: TRBD1; J: TRBJ2-1; DNA: TGTGCCATCAGTGCCACTCCCGGACAGGGGGCCGGAGAGCAGTTCTTC; CDR3: CAISATPGQGAGEQFF
size: .; V: TRBV2; D: .; J: TRBJ1-1; DNA: TGTGCCAGCAGTGCAGGTCGGAACACTGAAGCTTTCTTT; CDR3: CASSAGRNTEAFF
size: .; V: TRBV7-2; D: TRBD2; J: TRBJ2-1; DNA: TGTGCCAGTCTGCTAGCGGGGGGTGGTTACAATGAGCAGTTCTTC; CDR3: CASLLAGGGYNEQFF
size: .; V: TRBV5-6; D: TRBD1; J: TRBJ2-7; DNA: TGTGCCAGCAGCAACGGGGTCAGGACAGGGTCTTACGAGCAGTACTTC; CDR3: CASSNGVRTGSYEQYF
size: .; V: TRBV12-3/TRBV12-4; D: .; J: TRBJ2-1; DNA: TGTGCCATCAGGGAAGTAGCGAATGAGCAGTTCTTC; CDR3: CAIREVANEQFF
size: .; V: TRBV6-5; D: .; J: TRBJ2-7; DNA: TGTGCCAGCAGTTACTCGAGATTGGGGGCCGGGGAGCAGTACTTC; CDR3: CASSYSRLGAGEQYF
size: once; V: TRBV6-2/TRBV6-3; D: TRBD2; J: TRBJ2-5; DNA: TGTGCCAGCAGTTACCTAGCGGGGAGGGAAGAGACCCAGTACTTC; CDR3: CASSYLAGREETQYF
size: once; V: TRBV3-1/TRBV3-2; D: TRBD2; J: TRBJ2-1; DNA: TGTGCCAGCAGCCGCCAACTAGCGGGGGGCAATGAGCAGTTCTTC; CDR3: CASSRQLAGGNEQFF
size: .; V: TRBV19; D: TRBD2; J: TRBJ2-1; DNA: TGTGCCAGTAGGGGACTAGCGGGGCACAATGAGCAGTTCTTC; CDR3: CASRGLAGHNEQFF
size: few; V: TRBV5-1; D: .; J: TRBJ2-7; DNA: TGCGCCAGCAGCTTGGTTGCAGGGTCCTTCTCCTACGAGCAGTACTTC; CDR3: CASSLVAGSFSYEQYF
size: .; V: TRBV7-3; D: TRBD2; J: TRBJ2-3; DNA: TGTGCCAGCAGCACATTAGCGGGGGTGATTTATACGCAGTATTTT; CDR3: CASSTLAGVIYTQYF
size: .; V: TRBV7-9; D: .; J: TRBJ1-1; DNA: TGTGCCAGCAGCCCGAGCATAAAAGCTTTCTTT; CDR3: CASSPSIKAFF
size: .; V: TRBV3-1/TRBV3-2; D: TRBD1; J: TRBJ1-2; DNA: TGTGCCAGCAGCCCCATCCAGGGGGAGTATGGCTACACCTTC; CDR3: CASSPIQGEYGYTF
size: .; V: TRBV20-1; D: .; J: TRBJ2-4; DNA: TGCAGTGCTAGTCGCCAGACAGCCACCCCGTACTTC; CDR3: CSASRQTATPYF
size: .; V: TRBV6-5; D: .; J: TRBJ1-2; DNA: TGTGCCAGCAGTTATGACGGGAGGGGTAACTATGGCTACACCTTC; CDR3: CASSYDGRGNYGYTF
size: .; V: TRBV9; D: .; J: TRBJ1-4; DNA: TGTGCCAGCAGCGTAGCTACGGGGACTAATGAAAAACTGTTTTTT; CDR3: CASSVATGTNEKLFF
size: .; V: TRBV7-3; D: .; J: TRBJ2-5; DNA: TGTGCCAGCAGCGATGGGGGGGCCGGAGAGACCCAGTACTTC; CDR3: CASSDGGAGETQYF
size: .; V: TRBV7-2; D: TRBD2; J: TRBJ2-7; DNA: TGTGCCAGCAGCTACGGGACTAGCGGGGGGGCCTACGAGCAGTACTTC; CDR3: CASSYGTSGGAYEQYF
size: .; V: TRBV7-9; D: .; J: TRBJ2-5; DNA: TGTGCCAGCAGCTCAAACCGGGACTTCGAACAAGAGACCCAGTACTTC; CDR3: CASSSNRDFEQETQYF
size: .; V: TRBV7-2; D: .; J: TRBJ1-1; DNA: TGTGCCAGCAGCTTAGCGTGGACAGCGAACACTGAAGCTTTCTTT; CDR3: CASSLAWTANTEAFF
size: few; V: TRBV5-1; D: .; J: TRBJ1-6; DNA: TGCGCCAGCAGCTTGGAAGGGGCCTTTAATTCACCCCTCCACTTT; CDR3: CASSLEGAFNSPLHF
size: .; V: TRBV3-1/TRBV3-2; D: TRBD2; J: TRBJ2-7; DNA: TGTGCCAGCAGCCCCTCCGGGGGGGCCTACGAGCAGTACTTC; CDR3: CASSPSGGAYEQYF
size: .; V: TRBV9; D: .; J: TRBJ2-5; DNA: TGTGCCAGCAGCGTAGGCCCCTATCCCCCACAAGAGACCCAGTACTTC; CDR3: CASSVGPYPPQETQYF
size: .; V: TRBV18; D: .; J: TRBJ1-2; DNA: TGTGCCAGCTCATCGTCTGGTCCGGGGTTCTACACCTTC; CDR3: CASSSSGPGFYTF
size: .; V: TRBV19; D: .; J: TRBJ1-2; DNA: TGTGCCAGCCAGACAGAACACTATAACTATGGCTACACCTTC; CDR3: CASQTEHYNYGYTF
size: .; V: TRBV6-2/TRBV6-3; D: TRBD2; J: TRBJ2-1; DNA: TGTGCCAGCAGCCCGGGACTAGCGGGGCGATATGAGCAGTTCTTC; CDR3: CASSPGLAGRYEQFF
size: .; V: TRBV4-2; D: .; J: TRBJ2-7; DNA: TGTGCCAGCAGCCAAGATCAGGGCTGGGAGCAGTACTTC; CDR3: CASSQDQGWEQYF
size: once; V: TRBV6-5; D: TRBD1; J: TRBJ1-1; DNA: TGTGCCAGCAGTCTGAATCTAGGGGGCAACACTGAAGCTTTCTTT; CDR3: CASSLNLGGNTEAFF
size: .; V: TRBV4-3; D: .; J: TRBJ1-4; DNA: TGCGCCAGCAGCCAAACACAGGGCTTGGATGAAAAACTGTTTTTT; CDR3: CASSQTQGLDEKLFF
size: .; V: TRBV5-1; D: TRBD1; J: TRBJ2-7; DNA: TGCGCCAGCAGCTTGAACAGGGGCTACGAGCAGTACTTC; CDR3: CASSLNRGYEQYF
size: .; V: TRBV21-1; D: .; J: TRBJ1-1; DNA: TGTGCCAGCAGCCCACAGTCGTCCCCTGAAGCTTTCTTT; CDR3: CASSPQSSPEAFF
size: .; V: TRBV6-5; D: TRBD1; J: TRBJ1-3; DNA: TGTGCCAGCAGTTACAGCCGGGGACAGGGAAACACCATATATTTT; CDR3: CASSYSRGQGNTIYF
size: .; V: TRBV27; D: TRBD1; J: TRBJ1-1; DNA: TGTGCCAGCAGTTTCCCAGGGGGCGAAGAGGACACTGAAGCTTTCTTT; CDR3: CASSFPGGEEDTEAFF
size: .; V: TRBV12-3/TRBV12-4; D: .; J: TRBJ2-7; DNA: TGTGCCAGCAGTTTCGACAGGATTTACGAGCAGTACTTC; CDR3: CASSFDRIYEQYF
size: .; V: TRBV5-1; D: .; J: TRBJ1-1; DNA: TGCGCCAGCAGGTATACGATGGCCATGAACACTGAAGCTTTCTTT; CDR3: CASRYTMAMNTEAFF
size: .; V: TRBV7-2; D: TRBD1; J: TRBJ1-2; DNA: TGTGCCAGCAGCTTGGGACAGGGGGCGGAAGGCTACACCTTC; CDR3: CASSLGQGAEGYTF
size: .; V: TRBV9; D: .; J: TRBJ1-3; DNA: TGTGCCAGCAGCGGTAATAGTGGCTCTGGAAACACCATATATTTT; CDR3: CASSGNSGSGNTIYF
size: .; V: TRBV10-3; D: TRBD1; J: TRBJ1-2; DNA: TGTGCCATCAGCGACAGGGGAGGTAGTGGCTACACCTTC; CDR3: CAISDRGGSGYTF
size: once; V: TRBV2; D: .; J: TRBJ2-7; DNA: TGTGCCAGCAGCTTCTATGGCTACGAGCAGTACTTC; CDR3: CASSFYGYEQYF
size: few; V: TRBV7-2; D: .; J: TRBJ2-5; DNA: TGTGCCAGCAGCTTATTCCCTAGGGGCCGCCAGGAGACCCAGTACTTC; CDR3: CASSLFPRGRQETQYF
size: .; V: TRBV5-6; D: TRBD1; J: TRBJ1-5; DNA: TGTGCCAGCAGTTTGGACAGGCGGCCGAGTCAGCCCCAGCATTTT; CDR3: CASSLDRRPSQPQHF
size: .; V: TRBV29-1; D: .; J: TRBJ2-2; DNA: TGCAGCGTTGCTACTACACTCACCGGGGAGCTGTTTTTT; CDR3: CSVATTLTGELFF
size: .; V: TRBV15; D: TRBD1; J: TRBJ1-2; DNA: TGTGCCACCAGCAGTGTCAGGGGGCAGGGTGGCTACACCTTC; CDR3: CATSSVRGQGGYTF
size: .; V: TRBV6-1; D: .; J: TRBJ1-1; DNA: TGTGCCAGCAGTGAACGGAGGCTAACAGGGCCTGAAGCTTTCTTT; CDR3: CASSERRLTGPEAFF
size: .; V: TRBV2; D: .; J: TRBJ2-7; DNA: TGTGCCAGCAGCATCAGAACCTACGAGCAGTACTTC; CDR3: CASSIRTYEQYF